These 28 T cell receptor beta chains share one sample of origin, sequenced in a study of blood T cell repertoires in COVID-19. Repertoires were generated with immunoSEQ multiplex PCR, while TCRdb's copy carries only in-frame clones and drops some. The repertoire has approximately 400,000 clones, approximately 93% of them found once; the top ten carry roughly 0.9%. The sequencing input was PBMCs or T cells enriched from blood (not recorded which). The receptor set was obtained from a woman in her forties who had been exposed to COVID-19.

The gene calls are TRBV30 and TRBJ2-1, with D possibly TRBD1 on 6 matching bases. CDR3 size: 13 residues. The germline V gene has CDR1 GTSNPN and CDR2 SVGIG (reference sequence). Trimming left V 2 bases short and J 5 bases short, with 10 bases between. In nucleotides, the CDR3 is TGTGCCTGGAGTTTGGGGGCTAACAATGAGCAGTTCTTC. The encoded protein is CAWSLGANNEQFF.

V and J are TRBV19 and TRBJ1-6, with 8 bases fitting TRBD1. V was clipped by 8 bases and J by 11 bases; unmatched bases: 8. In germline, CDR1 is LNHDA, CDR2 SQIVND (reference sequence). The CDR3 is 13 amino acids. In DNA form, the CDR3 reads TGTGCCAGTTCCGACAGGGGAAATCCACCCCTCCACTTT. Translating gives CASSDRGNPPLHF. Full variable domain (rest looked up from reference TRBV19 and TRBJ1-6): DGGITQSPKYLFRKEGQNVTLSCEQNLNHDAMYWYRQDPGQGLRLIYYSQIVNDFQKGDIAEGYSVSREKKESFPLTVTSAQKNPTAFYLCASSDRGNPPLHFGNGTRLTVT.

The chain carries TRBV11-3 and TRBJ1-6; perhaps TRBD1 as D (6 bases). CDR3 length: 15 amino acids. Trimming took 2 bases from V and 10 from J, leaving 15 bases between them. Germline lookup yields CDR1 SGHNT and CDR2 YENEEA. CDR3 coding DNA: TGTGCCAGCAGCTTAAGTAGGGCAGGGGCCTCACCCCTCCACTTT. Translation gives CASSLSRAGASPLHF. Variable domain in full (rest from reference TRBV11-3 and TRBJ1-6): EAGVVQSPRYKIIEKKQPVAFWCNPISGHNTLYWYLQNLGQGPELLIRYENEEAVDDSQLPKDRFSAERLKGVDSTLKIQPAELGDSAVYLCASSLSRAGASPLHFGNGTRLTVT.

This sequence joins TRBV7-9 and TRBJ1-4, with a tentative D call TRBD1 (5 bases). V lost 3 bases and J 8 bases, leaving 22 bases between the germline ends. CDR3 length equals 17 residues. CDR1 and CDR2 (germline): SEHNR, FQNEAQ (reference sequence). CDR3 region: CASSLGAGLVSDEKLFF. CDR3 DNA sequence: TGTGCCAGCAGCTTGGGCGCAGGGCTGGTTTCGGACGAAAAACTGTTTTTT.

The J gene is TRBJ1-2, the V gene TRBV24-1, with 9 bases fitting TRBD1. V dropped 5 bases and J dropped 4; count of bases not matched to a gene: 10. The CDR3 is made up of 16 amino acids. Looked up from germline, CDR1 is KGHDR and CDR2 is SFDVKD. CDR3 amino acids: CATSAPGTGRSYGYTF. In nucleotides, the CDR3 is TGTGCCACCAGTGCCCCCGGGACAGGGCGATCCTATGGCTACACCTTC.

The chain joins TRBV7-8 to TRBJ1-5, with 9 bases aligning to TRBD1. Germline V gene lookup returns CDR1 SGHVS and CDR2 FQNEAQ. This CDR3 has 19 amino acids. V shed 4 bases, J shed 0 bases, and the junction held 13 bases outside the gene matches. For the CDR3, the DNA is TGTGCCAGCAGCTCCGTATCCGGGACAGGGACTCTTAGCAATCAGCCCCAGCATTTT. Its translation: CASSSVSGTGTLSNQPQHF.

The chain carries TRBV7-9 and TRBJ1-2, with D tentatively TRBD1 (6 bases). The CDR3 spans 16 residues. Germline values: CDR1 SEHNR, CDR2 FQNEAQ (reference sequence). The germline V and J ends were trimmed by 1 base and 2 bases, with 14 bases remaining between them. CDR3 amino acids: CASSLGLYRVNYGYTF. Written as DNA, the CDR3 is TGTGCCAGCAGCTTAGGGTTGTACAGGGTGAACTATGGCTACACCTTC.

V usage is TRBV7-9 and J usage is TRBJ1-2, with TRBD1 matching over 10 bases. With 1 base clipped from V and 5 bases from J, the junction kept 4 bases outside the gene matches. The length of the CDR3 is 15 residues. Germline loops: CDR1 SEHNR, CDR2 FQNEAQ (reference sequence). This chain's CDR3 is CASSLGQGASYGYTF. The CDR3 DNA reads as TGTGCCAGCAGCTTAGGACAGGGGGCGAGTTATGGCTACACCTTC.

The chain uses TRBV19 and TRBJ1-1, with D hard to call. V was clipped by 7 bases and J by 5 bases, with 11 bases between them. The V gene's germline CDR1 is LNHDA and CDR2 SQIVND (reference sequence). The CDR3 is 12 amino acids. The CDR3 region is CASISRRTEAFF. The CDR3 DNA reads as TGTGCCAGTATCTCGCGTCGGACTGAAGCTTTCTTT.

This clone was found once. The chain's CDR3 is CASSRTGMEQPQHF. The CDR3 bases are TGTGCCAGCTCACGGACAGGGATGGAGCAGCCCCAGCATTTT. This chain uses TRBV18 with TRBJ1-5, with TRBD1 matching 8 bases. Germline loops: CDR1 KGHSH, CDR2 LQKENI. The CDR3 length is 14 residues. Germline trimming cut 4 bases from V and 7 bases from J; bases unmatched to any gene: 6.

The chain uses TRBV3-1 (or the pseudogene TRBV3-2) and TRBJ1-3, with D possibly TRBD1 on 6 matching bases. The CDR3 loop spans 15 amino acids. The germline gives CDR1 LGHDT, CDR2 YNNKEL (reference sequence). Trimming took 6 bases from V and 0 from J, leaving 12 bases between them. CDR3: CASRLGTNSGNTIYF. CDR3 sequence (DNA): TGTGCCAGCAGACTGGGGACAAACTCTGGAAACACCATATATTTT.

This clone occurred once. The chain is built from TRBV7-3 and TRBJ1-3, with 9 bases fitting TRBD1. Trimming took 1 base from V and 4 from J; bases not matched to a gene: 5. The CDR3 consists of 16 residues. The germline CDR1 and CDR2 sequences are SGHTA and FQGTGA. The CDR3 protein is CASSLKGTGFGNTIYF. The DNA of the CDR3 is TGTGCCAGCAGCTTAAAGGGGACAGGGTTCGGAAACACCATATATTTT. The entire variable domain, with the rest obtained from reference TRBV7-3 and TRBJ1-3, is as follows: GAGVSQTPSNKVTEKGKYVELRCDPISGHTALYWYRQSLGQGPEFLIYFQGTGAADDSGLPNDRFFAVRPEGSVSTLKIQRTERGDSAVYLCASSLKGTGFGNTIYFGEGSWLTVV.

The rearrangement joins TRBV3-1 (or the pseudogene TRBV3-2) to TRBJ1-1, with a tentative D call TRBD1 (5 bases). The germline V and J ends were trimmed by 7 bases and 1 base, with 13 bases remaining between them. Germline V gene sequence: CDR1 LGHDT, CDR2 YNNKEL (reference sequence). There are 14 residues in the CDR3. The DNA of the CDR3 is TGTGCCAGCATCTCAACAGGAGCGAACACTGAAGCTTTCTTT. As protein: CASISTGANTEAFF.

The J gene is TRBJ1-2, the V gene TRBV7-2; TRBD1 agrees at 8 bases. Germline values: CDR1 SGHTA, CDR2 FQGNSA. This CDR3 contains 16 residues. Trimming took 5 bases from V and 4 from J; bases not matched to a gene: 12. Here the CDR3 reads CASSPPDRVEFYGYTF. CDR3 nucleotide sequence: TGTGCCAGCAGCCCCCCGGACAGGGTAGAGTTCTATGGCTACACCTTC.

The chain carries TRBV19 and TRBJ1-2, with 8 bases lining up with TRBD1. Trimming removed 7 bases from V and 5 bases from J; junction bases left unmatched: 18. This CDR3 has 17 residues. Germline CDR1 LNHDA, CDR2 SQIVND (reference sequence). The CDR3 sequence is CASTYFSGQGKVYGYTF. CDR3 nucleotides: TGTGCCAGTACCTATTTTTCAGGACAGGGAAAAGTGTATGGCTACACCTTC.

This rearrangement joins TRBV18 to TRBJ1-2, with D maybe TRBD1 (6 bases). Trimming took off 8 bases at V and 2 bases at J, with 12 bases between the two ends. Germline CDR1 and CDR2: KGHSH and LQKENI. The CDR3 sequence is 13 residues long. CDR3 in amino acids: CASTSGQNYGYTF. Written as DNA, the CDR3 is TGTGCCAGCACCTCAGGACAGAACTATGGCTACACCTTC. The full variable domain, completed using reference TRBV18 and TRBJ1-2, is NAGVMQNPRHLVRRRGQEARLRCSPMKGHSHVYWYRQLPEEGLKFMVYLQKENIIDESGMPKERFSAEFPKEGPSILRIQQVVRGDSAAYFCASTSGQNYGYTFGSGTRLTVV.

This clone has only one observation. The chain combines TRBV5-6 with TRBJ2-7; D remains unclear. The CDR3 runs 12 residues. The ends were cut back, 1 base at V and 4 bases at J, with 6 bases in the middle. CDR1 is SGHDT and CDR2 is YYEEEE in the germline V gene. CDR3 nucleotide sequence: TGTGCCAGCAGCTTGCAAATTTACGAGCAGTACTTC. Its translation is CASSLQIYEQYF.

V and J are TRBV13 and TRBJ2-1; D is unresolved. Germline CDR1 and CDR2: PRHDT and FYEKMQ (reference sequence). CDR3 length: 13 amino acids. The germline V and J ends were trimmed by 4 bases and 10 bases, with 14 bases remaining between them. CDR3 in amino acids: CASSSVGTGEQFF. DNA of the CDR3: TGTGCCAGCAGCTCGGTAGGCACCGGGGAGCAGTTCTTC.

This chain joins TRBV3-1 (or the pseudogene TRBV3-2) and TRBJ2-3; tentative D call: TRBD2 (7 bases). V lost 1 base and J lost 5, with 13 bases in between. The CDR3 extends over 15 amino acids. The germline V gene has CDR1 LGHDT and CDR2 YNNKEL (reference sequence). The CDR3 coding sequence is TGTGCCAGCAGCCAAGGTTTAGGGGGGGTAGATACGCAGTATTTT. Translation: CASSQGLGGVDTQYF.

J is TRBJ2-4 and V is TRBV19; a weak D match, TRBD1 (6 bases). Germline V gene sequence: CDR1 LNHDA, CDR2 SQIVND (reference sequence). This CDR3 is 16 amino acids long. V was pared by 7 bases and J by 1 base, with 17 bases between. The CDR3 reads CASTPRQAGAKNIQYF. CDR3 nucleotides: TGTGCCAGTACCCCAAGACAGGCTGGCGCCAAAAACATTCAGTACTTC.

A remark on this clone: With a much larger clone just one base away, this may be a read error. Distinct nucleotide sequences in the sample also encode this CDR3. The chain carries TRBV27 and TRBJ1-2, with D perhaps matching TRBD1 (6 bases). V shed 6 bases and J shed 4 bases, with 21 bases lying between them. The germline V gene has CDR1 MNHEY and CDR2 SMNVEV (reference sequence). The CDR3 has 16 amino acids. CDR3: CASRPGGVSGAYGYTF. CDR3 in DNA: TGTGCCAGCAGACCGGGGGGGGTGTCGGGGGCCTATGGCTACACCTTC.

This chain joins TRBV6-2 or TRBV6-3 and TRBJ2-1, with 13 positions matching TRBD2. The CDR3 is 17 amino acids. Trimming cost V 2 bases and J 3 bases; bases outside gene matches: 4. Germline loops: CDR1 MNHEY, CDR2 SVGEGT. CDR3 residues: CASSYPGTSGDYNEQFF. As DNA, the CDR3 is TGTGCCAGCAGTTACCCCGGGACTAGCGGGGACTACAATGAGCAGTTCTTC.

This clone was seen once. The CDR3 DNA is TGTGCCAGCTCGCAGGGATCGGGTCAGCCCCAGCATTTT. It codes for CASSQGSGQPQHF. The rearrangement uses TRBV12-3 or TRBV12-4 and TRBJ1-5; possible D gene TRBD1, 5 bases. There are 13 residues in the CDR3. Trimming removed 8 bases from V and 6 bases from J, with 14 bases in between.

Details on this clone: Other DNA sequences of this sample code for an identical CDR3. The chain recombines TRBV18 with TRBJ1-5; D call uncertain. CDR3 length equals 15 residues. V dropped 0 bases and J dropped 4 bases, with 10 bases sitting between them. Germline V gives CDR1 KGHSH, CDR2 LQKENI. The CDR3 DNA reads TGTGCCAGCTCACCACCGTCCGGGGTTAATCAGCCCCAGCATTTT. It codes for CASSPPSGVNQPQHF. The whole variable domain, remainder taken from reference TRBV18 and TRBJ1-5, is NAGVMQNPRHLVRRRGQEARLRCSPMKGHSHVYWYRQLPEEGLKFMVYLQKENIIDESGMPKERFSAEFPKEGPSILRIQQVVRGDSAAYFCASSPPSGVNQPQHFGDGTRLSIL.

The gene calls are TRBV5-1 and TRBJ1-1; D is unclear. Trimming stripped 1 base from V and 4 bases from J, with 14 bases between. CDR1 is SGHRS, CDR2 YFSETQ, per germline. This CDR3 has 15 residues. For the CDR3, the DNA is TGCGCCAGCAGCTTGACCGCTCAGGCGCGCACTGAAGCTTTCTTT. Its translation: CASSLTAQARTEAFF.

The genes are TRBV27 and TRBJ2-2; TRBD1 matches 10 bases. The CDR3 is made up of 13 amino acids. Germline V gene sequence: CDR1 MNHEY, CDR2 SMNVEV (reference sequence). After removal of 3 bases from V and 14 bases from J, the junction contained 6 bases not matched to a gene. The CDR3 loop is CASSFPGTGALFF. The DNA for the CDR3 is TGTGCCAGCAGTTTCCCCGGGACAGGGGCCCTGTTTTTT.

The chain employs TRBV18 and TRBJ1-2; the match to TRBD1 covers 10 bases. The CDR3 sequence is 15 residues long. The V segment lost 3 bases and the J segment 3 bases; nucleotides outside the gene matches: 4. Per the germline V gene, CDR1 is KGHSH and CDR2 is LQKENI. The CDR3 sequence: CASSPLGQGDYGYTF. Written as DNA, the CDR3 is TGTGCCAGCTCACCCCTCGGACAGGGGGACTATGGCTACACCTTC.

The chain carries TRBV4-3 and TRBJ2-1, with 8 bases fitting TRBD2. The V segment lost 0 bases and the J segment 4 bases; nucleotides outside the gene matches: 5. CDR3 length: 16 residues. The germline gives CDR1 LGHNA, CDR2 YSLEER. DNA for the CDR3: TGCGCCAGCAGCCAAGAAGCGGGAGAAGAATACAATGAGCAGTTCTTC. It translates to CASSQEAGEEYNEQFF.